A selection of T cell receptor beta chains follows, all from one sample in a study of neurological immune-mediated disorders. TCRdb redid the calling of the 5' RACE reads with MiXCR, one entry per CDR3 protein. The sample contains over 45,000 distinct CDR3 sequences, roughly 24% of which appear only once. Sequencing used PBMCs. All receptors come from a woman in her 70s in good health. Each CDR3 is given with its conserved first and last residue. Each record gives: V gene, D gene, clone size, CDR3 protein. A D gene is named only where the DNA matches it firmly. A row's size may be missing; if present it is once, few, many or a size class.

>TRBV20-1|NA|many
CSANGAGSQPQHF
>TRBV5-1|TRBD1|many
CASSRTGGTGELFF
>TRBV10-3|TRBD2|many
CAVRLAQNTDTQYF
>TRBV5-1|NA|many
CASSASSYEQYF
>TRBV18|TRBD1|many
CASSQTGKDTEAFF
>TRBV29-1|NA|many
CSVSGRAGRETQYF
>TRBV15|TRBD2|NA
CATRDSGGARTDTQYF
>TRBV5-5|TRBD2|many
CASSLSTSGRGYEQFF
>TRBV9|NA|NA
CASSVISGSYEQYF
>TRBV5-1|TRBD1|many
CASSYRTGRDTEAFF
>TRBV19|NA|NA
CASSYSRARYNEQFF
>TRBV20-1|NA|many
CSARSPGTSGNTIYF
>TRBV21-1|NA|many
CASSETGTGCEQYF
>TRBV7-9|NA|NA
CASSFAAGASPGSCFF
>TRBV7-9|NA|many
CASSLGPTPGNTEAFF
>TRBV20-1|NA|many
CSAREVGTRLGEQFF
>TRBV4-2|NA|many
CASSQEGQGIAKNIRYF
>TRBV5-1|TRBD2|many
CASSLSASGQETQYF
>TRBV2|TRBD1|NA
CASSRTGENQPQHF
>TRBV7-2|NA|many
CASSLGGLGTQPQHF
>TRBV20-1|NA|NA
CSAGDIYNEQFF
>TRBV20-1|NA|few
CSARDRADRYQPQHF
>TRBV4-2|NA|NA
CAISQEPGGGNEKLFF
>TRBV5-1|TRBD2|many
CASSVVLAGGTNEQFF
>TRBV9|NA|few
CASSPRQMYSNQPQHF
>TRBV29-1|NA|many
CSVDRGQNTEAFF
>TRBV19|NA|once
CASSITRTSGANVLTF
>TRBV12-3/TRBV12-4|NA|NA
CASSSRQGFTREQYF
>TRBV5-1|TRBD1|many
CASSRDRVDGYTF
>TRBV3-1|NA|many
CASSQDHSGANVLTF
>TRBV12-3/TRBV12-4|NA|many
CASSLDPGNYGYTF
>TRBV12-3/TRBV12-4|NA|NA
CASSPNRATNFGYTF
>TRBV20-1|NA|NA
CSASGGRGNQPQHF
>TRBV7-2|NA|many
CASSIYRVGTEAFF
>TRBV12-3/TRBV12-4|NA|medium-sized
CASSLVIEGAKNIQYF
>TRBV7-2|NA|medium-sized
CASSLGNRRETQYF
>TRBV20-1|TRBD2|many
CSALTSGAYNEQFF
>TRBV12-5|NA|many
CASGLGNYGYTF
>TRBV3-1|NA|NA
CASSPLEGTEQFF
>TRBV3-1|NA|many
CASSHQGNTGELFF
>TRBV20-1|NA|many
CSARATGRNTIYF
>TRBV20-1|TRBD2|NA
CSARDVLAGDTGELFF
>TRBV6-5|TRBD1|many
CASSRESTGTGQGELFF
>TRBV20-1|NA|many
CSARVYTGELFF
>TRBV5-6|NA|medium-sized
CASSRRGPNSPLHF
>TRBV9|TRBD2|many
CASSSGGSGANVLTF
>TRBV5-5|NA|NA
CASSFYICSASGQAILAKNIQYF
>TRBV5-1|TRBD2|NA
CSSTSMGSFREDQYF